This T cell receptor (beta chain) was documented in a study of Ad26.COV2.S vaccination and SARS-CoV-2 variants. On the study more broadly: By the intramuscular route, Ad26.COV2.S was given once, or twice 56 days apart. Study conclusions and caveats: With respect to non-spike TCR breadth, vaccine and placebo recipients were similar. A substantial breadth of spike-specific CD8+ and CD4+ T cell responses after vaccination has been reported.

For this clone: The antigen remains undetermined.

Described treatment: about 20 received Ad26.COV2.S at low or high dose, single or two shots; about 5 received placebo; per-sample allocation not given. The samples date from day 63 after the first vaccine or placebo injection. The repertoire was sequenced with immunoSEQ multiplex PCR; TCRdb's copy has only in-frame clones and lacks some. In the table there are roughly 350,000 clones, roughly 90% of which are singletons. Germline CDR1 is LGHDT and CDR2 is YNNKEL (reference sequence). The CDR3 is 16 residues long. The ends were cut back, 4 bases at V and 5 bases at J, with 19 bases in the middle. The chain carries TRBV3-1 (or the pseudogene TRBV3-2) and TRBJ2-3; D tentatively fits TRBD1 or TRBD2 (5 bases each). This receptor was identified in a person aged 18-60 years who received the Ad26.COV2.S COVID-19 vaccine or a placebo. Source: peripheral blood, taken in a trial of Ad26.COV2.S vaccine versus placebo. The CDR3 DNA sequence: TGTGCCAGCAGCCCCAATCCTTCCGGGGCCCTAGATACGCAGTATTTT. Translating gives CASSPNPSGALDTQYF.